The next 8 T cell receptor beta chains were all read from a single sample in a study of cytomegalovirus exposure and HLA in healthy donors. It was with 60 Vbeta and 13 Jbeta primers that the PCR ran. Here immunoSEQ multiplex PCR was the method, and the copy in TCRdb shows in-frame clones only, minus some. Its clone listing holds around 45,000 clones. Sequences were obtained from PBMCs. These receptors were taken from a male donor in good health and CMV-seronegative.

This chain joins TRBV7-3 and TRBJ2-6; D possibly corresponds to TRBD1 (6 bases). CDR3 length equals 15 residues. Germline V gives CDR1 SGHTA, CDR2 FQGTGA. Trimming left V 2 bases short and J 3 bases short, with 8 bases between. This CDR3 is CASSLQGHGANVLTF. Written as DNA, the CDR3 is TGTGCCAGCAGCTTACAGGGGCATGGGGCCAACGTCCTGACTTTC.

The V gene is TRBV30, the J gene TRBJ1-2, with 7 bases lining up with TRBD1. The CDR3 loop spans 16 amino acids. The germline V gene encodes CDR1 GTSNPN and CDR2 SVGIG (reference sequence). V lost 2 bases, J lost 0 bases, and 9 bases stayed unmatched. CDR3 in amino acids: CAWSLRGTATNYGYTF. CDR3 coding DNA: TGTGCCTGGAGTCTAAGAGGGACAGCTACTAACTATGGCTACACCTTC.

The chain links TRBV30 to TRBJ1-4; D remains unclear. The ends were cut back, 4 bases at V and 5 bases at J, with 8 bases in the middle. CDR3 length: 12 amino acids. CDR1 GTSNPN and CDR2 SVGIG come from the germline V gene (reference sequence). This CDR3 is CAWTQANEKLFF. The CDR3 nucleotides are TGTGCCTGGACCCAGGCGAATGAAAAACTGTTTTTT.

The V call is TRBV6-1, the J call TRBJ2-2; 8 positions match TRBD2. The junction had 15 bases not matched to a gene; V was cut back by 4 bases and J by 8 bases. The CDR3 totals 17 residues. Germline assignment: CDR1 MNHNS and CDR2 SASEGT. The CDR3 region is CASSARGDSGEKGELFF. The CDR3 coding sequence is TGTGCCAGCAGTGCTAGGGGGGATAGCGGGGAGAAAGGGGAGCTGTTTTTT.

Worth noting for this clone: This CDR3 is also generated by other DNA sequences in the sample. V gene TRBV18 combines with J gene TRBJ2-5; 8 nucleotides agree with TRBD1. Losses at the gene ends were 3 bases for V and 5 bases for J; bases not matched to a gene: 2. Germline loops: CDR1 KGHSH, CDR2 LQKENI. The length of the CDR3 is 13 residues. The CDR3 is CASSPTGAETQYF. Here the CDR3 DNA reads TGTGCCAGCTCACCGACAGGGGCGGAGACCCAGTACTTC.

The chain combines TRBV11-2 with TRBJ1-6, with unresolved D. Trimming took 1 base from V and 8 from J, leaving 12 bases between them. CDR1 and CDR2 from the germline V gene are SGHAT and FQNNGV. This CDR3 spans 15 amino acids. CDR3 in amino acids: CASSLGHSGDSPLHF. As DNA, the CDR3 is TGTGCCAGCAGCTTAGGACACTCTGGTGATTCACCCCTCCACTTT.

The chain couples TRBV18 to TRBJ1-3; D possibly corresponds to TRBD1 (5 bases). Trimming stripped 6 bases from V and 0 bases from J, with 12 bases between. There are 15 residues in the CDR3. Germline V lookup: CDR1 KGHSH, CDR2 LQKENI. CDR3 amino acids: CASSPDRTSGNTIYF. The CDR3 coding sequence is TGTGCCAGCTCTCCAGACAGAACCTCTGGAAACACCATATATTTT.

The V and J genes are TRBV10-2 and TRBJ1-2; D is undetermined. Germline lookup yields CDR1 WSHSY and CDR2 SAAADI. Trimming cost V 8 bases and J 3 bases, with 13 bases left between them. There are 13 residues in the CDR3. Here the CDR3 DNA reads TGCGCCAGCGGGTCGGGAATTGACTATGGCTACACCTTC. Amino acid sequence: CASGSGIDYGYTF.